This T cell receptor beta chain came from a study of T cells in Graves' hyperthyroidism and ophthalmopathy. Germline V lookup: CDR1 KGHSH, CDR2 LQKENI. The CDR3 extends over 15 amino acids. Trimming stripped 4 bases from V and 3 bases from J, with 15 bases between. TCR beta CDR3 regions were amplified from RNA. The HTBI primer set drove a first-round RT-PCR of the TCR CDR3. TCRdb reprocessed the multiplex PCR reads with MiXCR, giving one entry per CDR3 protein. Of tens of thousands of distinct CDR3 sequences listed, approximately 50% are singletons. With regard to this clonotype: What it recognizes is unknown.

The study, taken as a whole, reports: Most clonotypes expanded in the thyroid (above 0.001) were also present in blood. The model foresaw ophthalmopathy a median 6.5 months prior to onset.

Patients counted as stable if ophthalmopathy did not develop within 18 months. Uncontrolled infection, other autoimmune disease, pregnancy or lactation barred patients from enrollment. The specimen was peripheral blood or thyroid tissue (not recorded which). The genes are TRBV18 and TRBJ1-1; possibly TRBD1 for D (5 bases). The sequence was obtained from a young man with Graves' hyperthyroidism. The CDR3 spells CASSRTGGLDTEAFF. Here the CDR3 DNA reads TGTGCCAGCTCACGTACTGGGGGTTTGGACACTGAAGCTTTCTTT.